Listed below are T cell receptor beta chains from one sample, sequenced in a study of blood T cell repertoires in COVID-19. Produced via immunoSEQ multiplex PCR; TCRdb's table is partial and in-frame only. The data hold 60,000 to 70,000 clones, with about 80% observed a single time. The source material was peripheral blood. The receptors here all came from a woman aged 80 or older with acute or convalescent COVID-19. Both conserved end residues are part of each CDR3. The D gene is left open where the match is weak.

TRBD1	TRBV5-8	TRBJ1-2	CASAHRGNYGYTF
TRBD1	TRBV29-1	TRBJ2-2	CSVVIRRQGAFTGELFF
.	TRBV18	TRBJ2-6	CASSPRTDAGANVLTF
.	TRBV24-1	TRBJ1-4	CATKGFNEKLFF
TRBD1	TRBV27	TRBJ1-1	CASIPTGSGSTEAFF
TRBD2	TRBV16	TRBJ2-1	CASRTSGHNEQFF
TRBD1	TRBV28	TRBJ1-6	CASSSGTGWSPLHF
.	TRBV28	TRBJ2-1	CASSTSSGGINEQFF
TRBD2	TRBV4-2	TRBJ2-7	CASSLRREYTSYEQYF
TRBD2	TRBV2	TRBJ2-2	CASSGTSGDGELFF
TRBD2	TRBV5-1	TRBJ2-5	CASSLIASGQETQYF
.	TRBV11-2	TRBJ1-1	CASSLGDSYEAFF
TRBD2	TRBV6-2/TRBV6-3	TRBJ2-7	CASSYSKLAGLYEQYF
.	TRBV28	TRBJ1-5	CASSFLWGGQPQHF